Given below is one T cell receptor beta chain in context. The entry originates in a study of CD4+ T cells in melanoma. Sequencing used immunoSEQ multiplex PCR; TCRdb keeps in-frame clones, though not all of them. The sample holds over 100,000 clones, 92% seen once. The CDR3 totals 14 residues. Trimming stripped 2 bases from V and 4 bases from J, with 6 bases between. Per germline, CDR1 KGHSH and CDR2 LQKENI. The chain carries TRBV18 and TRBJ2-6; no firm D call. The sequenced sample consisted of peripheral blood. This receptor was identified in a human donor with melanoma. CDR3 amino acids: CASSPTAGANVLTF. For the CDR3, the DNA is TGTGCCAGCTCACCAACCGCAGGGGCCAACGTCCTGACTTTC.